The T cell receptor beta chain under discussion was sequenced for a study of blood T cell repertoires in COVID-19. In the original analysis: Amplification from reference gene primers served as the basis for estimated nucleated cell counts. Generated by immunoSEQ multiplex PCR, the TCRdb table keeps only in-frame clones and is missing some. V and J calls and clone size follow that table, whereas D and trimming were derived from the DNA. Found here are 15,000 to 20,000 clones, roughly 78% of them singletons; the top ten hold under 25%. The CDR3 is made up of 14 amino acids. CDR1 and CDR2 (germline): LGHDT, YNNKEL (reference sequence). V was pared by 2 bases and J by 7 bases, with 12 bases between.

The chain is built from TRBV3-1 (or the pseudogene TRBV3-2) and TRBJ2-1; weak D call: TRBD1 (6 bases). This receptor was identified in a man between 60 and 75 years old with active or convalescent COVID-19. The sequenced sample consisted of peripheral blood. CDR3 protein: CASSQKVGGNEQFF. The CDR3 coding sequence is TGTGCCAGCAGCCAAAAAGTAGGGGGAAATGAGCAGTTCTTC.